This T cell receptor (beta chain) was captured by sequencing in a study of CD8+ T cells in alopecia areata (dated by TCRdb to 2017 to 2018). At the level of the whole study: Treated patients were enrolled in an open-label pilot trial of oral tofacitinib at 5 to 10 mg twice daily for moderate-to-severe alopecia areata. Tofacitinib was given for 6 to 18 months, followed by 6 months of follow-up off drug to assess delayed response and recurrence. The study used high-throughput TCRbeta sequencing to examine T cell clonal expansion in alopecia areata, in both the C3H/HeJ mouse model and human patients. Scalp tissue and sorted CD4+ and CD8+ peripheral blood T cells from patchy and totalis/universalis alopecia areata patients and from healthy controls were covered by human TCRbeta sequencing. Biopsies were taken from tofacitinib-treated patients at baseline and at 4 and 24 weeks of treatment, and a later scalp biopsy was taken in several of the tofacitinib-treated patients. Scalp clonality was compared across normal scalp (n=4), patchy alopecia areata scalp (n=8), and alopecia totalis/universalis scalp (n=8). RNA was extracted with the PAXgene miRNA kit for fixed scalp, the miRNeasy kit for PBMCs, and the RNeasy kit for mouse skin. immunoSEQ multiplex PCR using 35 Vbeta forward primers and 13 Jbeta reverse primers was used to amplify TCRbeta CDR3 regions. The paper as a whole reports these results and caveats: Scalp TCR repertoire analysis is complicated because resident alphabeta T cells in normal human skin are also sequenced, whereas mouse skin is dominated by gammadelta T cells. Lesional scalp, especially in alopecia totalis/universalis, showed higher clonality and more expanded CD8+ clones than normal scalp, suggesting antigenic drive. Shared TCR sequences between patients were less evident than in mice, which may be partly attributable to HLA diversity in the patient population.

About this clone: The target of this receptor is not known. No base qualities exist here, and no much larger clone lies one base off it.

Receptor libraries were prepared by the immunoSEQ multiplex PCR assay. To provide template for TCR sequencing, every sample had RNA extracted and reverse transcribed into cDNA. First-strand cDNA was synthesized with SuperScript III using a 2:1 mix of oligo-dT and random hexamers. A synthetic immune receptor repertoire was used to measure amplification bias, and any remaining bias was corrected computationally. The authors' pipeline ran thus. After raw reads were preprocessed to remove errors, the CDR3 was defined following IMGT conventions as running from the conserved cysteine to phenylalanine. Clonality was computed by normalizing Shannon entropy by log2 of the number of productive unique TCRs and subtracting the result from 1. Whether each scalp clone was CD4 or CD8 was inferred by checking scalp TCRbeta sequences against the CD4 and CD8 repertoires from sorted blood. The table comes from immuneACCESS by way of TCRdb, which keeps in-frame sequences with V and J called. Part of the clones is missing from these tables; in studies checked, under half for an unresolved V gene and the rest for unknown reasons. Clone size and the V and J calls come from that table; the DNA yielded D and trimming. The sample yields around 100,000 clones; roughly two fifths were counted once. Approximately 1.4% of the sample is held by the ten biggest clonotypes.

Lesional scalp punch biopsies and peripheral blood were collected from alopecia areata patients. After PBMCs were isolated by density centrifugation and stained for CD3, CD4 and CD8, a FACSAria was used to sort CD4+ and CD8+ T cells. Its CDR3 holds 14 amino acids, cysteine through phenylalanine. Here the CDR3 DNA is all that survives: 42 bases in frame from base 1. CDR1 SGHRS and CDR2 YFSETQ were looked up in the germline V gene. Germline trimming: 2 bases from V, 6 bases from J; junction bases outside gene matches: 7. Sequenced sample: CD4+ T cells sorted from blood. The chain uses TRBV5-1 and TRBJ2-7; TRBD2 lines up with 8 middle nucleotides. This clonotype was obtained from a human donor with alopecia areata. CDR3 loop: CASSFRAGVSEQYF. The DNA sequence is TGCGCCAGCAGCTTTCGAGCGGGAGTGAGCGAGCAGTACTTC. Here the CDR3 is joined to the reference TRBV5-1 and TRBJ2-7 genes, and the full variable domain is: KAGVTQTPRYLIKTRGQQVTLSCSPISGHRSVSWYQQTPGQGLQFLFEYFSETQRNKGNFPGRFSGRQFSNSRSEMNVSTLELGDSALYLCASSFRAGVSEQYFGPGTRLTVT.